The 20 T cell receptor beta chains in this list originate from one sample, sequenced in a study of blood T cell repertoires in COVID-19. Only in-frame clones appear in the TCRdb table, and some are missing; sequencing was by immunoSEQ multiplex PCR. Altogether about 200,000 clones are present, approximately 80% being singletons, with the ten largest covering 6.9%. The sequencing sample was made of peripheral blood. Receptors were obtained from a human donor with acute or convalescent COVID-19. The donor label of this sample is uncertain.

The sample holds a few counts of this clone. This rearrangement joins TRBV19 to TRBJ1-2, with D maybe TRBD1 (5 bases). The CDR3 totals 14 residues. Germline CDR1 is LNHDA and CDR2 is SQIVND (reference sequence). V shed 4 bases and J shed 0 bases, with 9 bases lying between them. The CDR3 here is CASSRQPSNYGYTF. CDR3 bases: TGTGCCAGTAGTAGACAGCCCTCTAACTATGGCTACACCTTC. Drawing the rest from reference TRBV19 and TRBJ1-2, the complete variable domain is DGGITQSPKYLFRKEGQNVTLSCEQNLNHDAMYWYRQDPGQGLRLIYYSQIVNDFQKGDIAEGYSVSREKKESFPLTVTSAQKNPTAFYLCASSRQPSNYGYTFGSGTRLTVV.

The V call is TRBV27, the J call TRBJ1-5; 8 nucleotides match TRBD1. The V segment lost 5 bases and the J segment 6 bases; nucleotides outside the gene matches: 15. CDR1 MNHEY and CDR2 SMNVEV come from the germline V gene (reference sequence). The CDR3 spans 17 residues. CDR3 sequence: CASSPFMGQDGIQPQHF. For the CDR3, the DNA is TGTGCCAGCAGTCCCTTTATGGGACAGGATGGCATTCAGCCCCAGCATTTT.

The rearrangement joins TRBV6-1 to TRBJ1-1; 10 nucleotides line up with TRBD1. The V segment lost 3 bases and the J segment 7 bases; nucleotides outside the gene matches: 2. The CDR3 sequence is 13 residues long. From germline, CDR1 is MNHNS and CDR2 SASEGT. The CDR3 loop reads CASSETGGFEAFF. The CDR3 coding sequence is TGTGCCAGCAGTGAGACAGGGGGCTTTGAAGCTTTCTTT.

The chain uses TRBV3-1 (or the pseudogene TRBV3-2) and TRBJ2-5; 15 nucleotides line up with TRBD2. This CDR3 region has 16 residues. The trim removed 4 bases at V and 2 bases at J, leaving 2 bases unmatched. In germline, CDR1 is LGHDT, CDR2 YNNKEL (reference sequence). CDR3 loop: CASSPGLAGGQETQYF. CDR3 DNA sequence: TGTGCCAGCAGCCCGGGACTAGCGGGAGGTCAAGAGACCCAGTACTTC.

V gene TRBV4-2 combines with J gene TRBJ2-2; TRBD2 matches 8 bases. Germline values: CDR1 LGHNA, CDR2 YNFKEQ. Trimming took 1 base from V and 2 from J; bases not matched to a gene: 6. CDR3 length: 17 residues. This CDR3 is CASSQVLTSGNTGELFF. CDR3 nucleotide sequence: TGTGCCAGCAGCCAAGTGCTTACTAGCGGAAACACCGGGGAGCTGTTTTTT.

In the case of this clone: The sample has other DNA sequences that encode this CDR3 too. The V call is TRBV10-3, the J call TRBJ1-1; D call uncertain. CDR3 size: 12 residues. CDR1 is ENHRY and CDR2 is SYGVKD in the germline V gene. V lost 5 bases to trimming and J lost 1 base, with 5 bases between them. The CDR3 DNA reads TGTGCCATCAGTCGAGGGAACACTGAAGCTTTCTTT. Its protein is CAISRGNTEAFF.

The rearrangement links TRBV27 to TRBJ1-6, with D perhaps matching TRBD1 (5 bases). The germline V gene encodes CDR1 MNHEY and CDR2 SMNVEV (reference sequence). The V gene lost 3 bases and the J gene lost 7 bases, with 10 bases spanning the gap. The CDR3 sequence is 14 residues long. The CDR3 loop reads CASSLGGNNSPLHF. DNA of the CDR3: TGTGCCAGCAGTTTGGGGGGTAACAATTCACCCCTCCACTTT.

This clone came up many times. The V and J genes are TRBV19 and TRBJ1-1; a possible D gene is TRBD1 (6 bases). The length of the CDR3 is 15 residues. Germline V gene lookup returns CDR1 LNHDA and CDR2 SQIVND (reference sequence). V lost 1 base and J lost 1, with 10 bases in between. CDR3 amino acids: CASSIAGTPNTEAFF. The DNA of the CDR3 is TGTGCCAGTAGTATAGCCGGGACACCGAACACTGAAGCTTTCTTT.

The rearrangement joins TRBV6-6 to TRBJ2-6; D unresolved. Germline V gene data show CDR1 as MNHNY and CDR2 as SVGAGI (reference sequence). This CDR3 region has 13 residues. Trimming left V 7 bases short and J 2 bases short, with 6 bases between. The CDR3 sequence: CASTVAGANVLTF. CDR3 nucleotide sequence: TGTGCCAGCACGGTAGCTGGGGCCAACGTCCTGACTTTC.

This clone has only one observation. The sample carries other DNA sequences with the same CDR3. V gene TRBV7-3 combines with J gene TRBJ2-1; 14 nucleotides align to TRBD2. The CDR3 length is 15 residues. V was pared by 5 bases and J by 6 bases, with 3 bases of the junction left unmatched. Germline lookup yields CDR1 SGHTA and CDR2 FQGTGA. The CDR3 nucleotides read TGTGCCAGCAGCCCCGGGACTAGCGGGAGCAATGAGCAGTTCTTC. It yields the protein CASSPGTSGSNEQFF.

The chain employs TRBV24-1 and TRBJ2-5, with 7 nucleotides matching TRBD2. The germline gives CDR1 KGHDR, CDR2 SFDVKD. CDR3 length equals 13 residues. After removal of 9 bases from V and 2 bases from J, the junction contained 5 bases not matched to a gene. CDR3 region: CATGASGQETQYF. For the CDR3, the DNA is TGTGCCACCGGGGCTAGCGGACAAGAGACCCAGTACTTC.

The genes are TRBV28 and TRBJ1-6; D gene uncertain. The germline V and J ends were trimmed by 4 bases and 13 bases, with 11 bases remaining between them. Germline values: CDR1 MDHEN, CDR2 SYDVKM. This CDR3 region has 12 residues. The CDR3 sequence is CASSSQGGPLHF. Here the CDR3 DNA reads TGTGCCAGCAGTTCGCAAGGAGGGCCCCTCCACTTT.

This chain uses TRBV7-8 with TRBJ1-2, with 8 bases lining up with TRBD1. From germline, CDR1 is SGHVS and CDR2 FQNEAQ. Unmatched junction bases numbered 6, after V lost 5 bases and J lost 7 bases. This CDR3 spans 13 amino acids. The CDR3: CASSLGQGLGYTF. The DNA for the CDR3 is TGTGCCAGCAGCCTCGGACAGGGCCTTGGCTACACCTTC.

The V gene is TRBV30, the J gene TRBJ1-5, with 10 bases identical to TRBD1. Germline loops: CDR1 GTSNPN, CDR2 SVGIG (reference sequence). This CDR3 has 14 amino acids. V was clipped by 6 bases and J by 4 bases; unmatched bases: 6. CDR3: CACTPGQGNQPQHF. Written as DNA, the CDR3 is TGTGCCTGTACGCCGGGACAGGGGAATCAGCCCCAGCATTTT.

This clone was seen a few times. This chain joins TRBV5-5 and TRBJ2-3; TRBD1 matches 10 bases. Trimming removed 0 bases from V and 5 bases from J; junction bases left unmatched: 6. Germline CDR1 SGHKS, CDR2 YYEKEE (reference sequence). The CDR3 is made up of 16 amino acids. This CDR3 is CASSLVGQGVLDTQYF. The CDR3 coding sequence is TGTGCCAGCAGCTTGGTAGGACAGGGGGTTTTAGATACGCAGTATTTT.

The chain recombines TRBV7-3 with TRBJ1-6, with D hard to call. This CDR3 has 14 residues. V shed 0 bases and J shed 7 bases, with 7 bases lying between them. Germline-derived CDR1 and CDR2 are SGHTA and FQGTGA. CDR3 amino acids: CASSLTPGNSPLHF. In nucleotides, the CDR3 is TGTGCCAGCAGCTTAACACCCGGGAATTCACCCCTCCACTTT.

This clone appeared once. CDR3 bases: TGTGCCAGTAGTCCAGTTGACAGGGGGCATCAGCCCCAGCATTTT. Its translation is CASSPVDRGHQPQHF. V gene TRBV19 combines with J gene TRBJ1-5; 10 nucleotides align to TRBD1. The V and J ends lost 5 bases and 5 bases, in that order; junction bases with no gene match: 6. In germline, CDR1 is LNHDA, CDR2 SQIVND (reference sequence). CDR3 length: 15 residues. Combining the CDR3 with reference TRBV19 and TRBJ1-5 gives the whole variable domain DGGITQSPKYLFRKEGQNVTLSCEQNLNHDAMYWYRQDPGQGLRLIYYSQIVNDFQKGDIAEGYSVSREKKESFPLTVTSAQKNPTAFYLCASSPVDRGHQPQHFGDGTRLSIL.

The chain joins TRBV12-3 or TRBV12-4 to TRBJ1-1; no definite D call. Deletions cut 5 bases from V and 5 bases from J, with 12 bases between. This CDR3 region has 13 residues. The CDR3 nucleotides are TGTGCCAGCAGTGTCAGGCAAGGAACTGAAGCTTTCTTT. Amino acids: CASSVRQGTEAFF.

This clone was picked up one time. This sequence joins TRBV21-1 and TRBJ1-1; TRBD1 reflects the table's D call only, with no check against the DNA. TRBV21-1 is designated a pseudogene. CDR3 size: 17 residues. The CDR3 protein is CASSKEEAGGPNTEAFF. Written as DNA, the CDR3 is TGTGCCAGCAGCAAAGAGGAGGCAGGGGGCCCGAACACTGAAGCTTTCTTT.

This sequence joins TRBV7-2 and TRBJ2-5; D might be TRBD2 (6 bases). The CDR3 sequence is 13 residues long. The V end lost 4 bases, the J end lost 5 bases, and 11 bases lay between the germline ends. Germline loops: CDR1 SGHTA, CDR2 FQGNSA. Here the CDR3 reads CASSSQRAETQYF. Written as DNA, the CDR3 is TGTGCCAGCAGCTCCCAGCGGGCGGAGACCCAGTACTTC.